This entry lists 21 T cell receptor beta chains sequenced from one sample in a study of type 1 regulatory T cells. TCRdb fed the reads into MiXCR, producing one record per CDR3 protein. Of about 60,000 distinct CDR3 sequences in the sample, over 50% were seen once. Antigen specificity for these receptors is unknown. Material for sequencing was cultured non-Tr1 T cells, either the whole culture or a sorted T cell fraction (not recorded which). These receptors originate from a human donor in good health.

This rearrangement joins TRBV20-1 to TRBJ2-4, with D perhaps TRBD1 (6 bases). CDR3 length: 14 residues. Looked up from germline, CDR1 is DFQATT and CDR2 is SNEGSKA (reference sequence). Between the trimmed V and J ends, which lost 7 bases and 3 bases, there was a span of 16 bases. CDR3 loop: CSVSLNRVKNIQYF. The CDR3 DNA follows: TGCAGTGTTAGTCTCAACAGGGTCAAAAACATTCAGTACTTC.

This clonotype was counted only a few times. The chain has TRBV7-2 and TRBJ1-5, with 8 bases lining up with TRBD1. There are 13 residues in the CDR3. Per germline, CDR1 SGHTA and CDR2 FQGNSA. With 3 bases clipped from V and 7 bases from J, the junction kept 2 bases outside the gene matches. This CDR3 is CASSFQGAQPQHF. CDR3 nucleotides: TGTGCCAGCAGCTTTCAGGGGGCCCAGCCCCAGCATTTT. Full variable domain (outside the CDR3, taken from reference TRBV7-2 and TRBJ1-5): GAGVSQSPSNKVTEKGKDVELRCDPISGHTALYWYRQSLGQGLEFLIYFQGNSAPDKSGLPSDRFSAERTGGSVSTLTIQRTQQEDSAVYLCASSFQGAQPQHFGDGTRLSIL.

The rearrangement joins TRBV3-1 to TRBJ1-3; 8 positions agree with TRBD1. With V trimmed by 6 bases and J by 2 bases, 0 bases remained unmatched. The CDR3 is made up of 13 amino acids. The germline V gene encodes CDR1 LGHDT and CDR2 YNNKEL (reference sequence). CDR3 DNA: TGTGCCAGCAGACAGGGGGCTGGAAACACCATATATTTT. It yields the protein CASRQGAGNTIYF.

This clonotype was counted a few times. The CDR3 reads CASSRSTSRFGNTQYF. DNA for the CDR3: TGCGCCAGCAGCCGATCGACTAGCCGATTTGGTAATACGCAGTATTTT. The chain combines TRBV4-3 with TRBJ2-3; 7 positions agree with TRBD2. Germline CDR1 is LGHNA and CDR2 is YSLEER. The CDR3 spans 16 residues. J was trimmed by 7 bases and V by 4 bases; bases with no gene match: 14.

The J gene is TRBJ1-1, the V gene TRBV6-7; D is unclear. TRBV6-7 is recorded as an ORF, its role being uncertain. The CDR3 extends over 15 amino acids. The ends were cut back, 0 bases at V and 5 bases at J, with 13 bases in the middle. Here the CDR3 DNA reads TGTGCCAGCAGTTACTCGAGGCTCGACGGGACTGAAGCTTTCTTT. This gives the protein CASSYSRLDGTEAFF.

In its sample, this clonotype was seen a few times. The chain has TRBV10-3 and TRBJ2-1, with 7 nucleotides matching TRBD2. The V gene's germline CDR1 is ENHRY and CDR2 SYGVKD. The V segment lost 4 bases and the J segment 5 bases; nucleotides outside the gene matches: 5. This CDR3 is built from 14 residues. The CDR3 DNA follows: TGTGCCATCAGTGTGTCGGGAGGCCACAATGAGCAGTTCTTC. Amino acids: CAISVSGGHNEQFF.

This rearrangement joins TRBV5-1 to TRBJ2-1, with 8 bases lining up with TRBD1. Trimming removed 4 bases from V and 7 bases from J; junction bases left unmatched: 4. The germline gives CDR1 SGHRS, CDR2 YFSETQ. CDR3 size: 13 residues. CDR3 bases: TGCGCCAGCAGCCGGGACAGGATGAATGAGCAGTTCTTC. It translates to CASSRDRMNEQFF.

This clonotype was detected once. This chain joins TRBV5-1 and TRBJ2-2; 8 bases are a match to TRBD1. The CDR3 has 17 residues. V trimming: 4 bases; J trimming: 7 bases; junction bases outside the gene matches: 15. CDR1 is SGHRS and CDR2 is YFSETQ in the germline V gene. The CDR3 here is CASSPTPAGGLSGELFF. The CDR3 DNA sequence: TGCGCCAGCAGCCCCACCCCAGCAGGGGGCTTGAGCGGGGAGCTGTTTTTT.

The rearrangement uses TRBV27 and TRBJ2-3, with 8 nucleotides matching TRBD2. CDR3 length equals 14 residues. With V trimmed by 7 bases and J by 5 bases, 8 bases remained unmatched. Per germline, CDR1 MNHEY and CDR2 SMNVEV (reference sequence). The chain's CDR3 is CASKSAGVRDTQYF. CDR3 bases: TGTGCCAGCAAGTCAGCGGGAGTAAGAGATACGCAGTATTTT.

The chain links TRBV2 to TRBJ2-2; the D gene is possibly TRBD1 (7 bases). The ends were cut back, 8 bases at V and 4 bases at J, with 17 bases in the middle. CDR3 length: 15 amino acids. Germline loops: CDR1 SNHLY, CDR2 FYNNEI. DNA of the CDR3: TGTGCCAGCGGGGGGACAGTACCGGGCACCGGGGAGCTGTTTTTT. Its protein product is CASGGTVPGTGELFF.

The genes are TRBV20-1 and TRBJ2-1; no reliable D call. This CDR3 comprises 14 residues. In germline, CDR1 is DFQATT, CDR2 SNEGSKA (reference sequence). This chain's CDR3 is CRIPLRLDNNEQFF. In DNA form, the CDR3 reads TGCAGGATTCCCCTACGGCTAGACAACAATGAGCAGTTCTTC.

The V and J genes are TRBV20-1 and TRBJ2-2; 10 nucleotides agree with TRBD2. J was trimmed by 6 bases and V by 3 bases; bases with no gene match: 10. Germline V gives CDR1 DFQATT, CDR2 SNEGSKA (reference sequence). The CDR3 spans 16 residues. This CDR3 is CSASATSGFPAGELFF. CDR3 coding DNA: TGCAGTGCTAGTGCGACTAGCGGGTTCCCTGCCGGGGAGCTGTTTTTT.

In this sample, this clonotype turned up a few times. V and J are TRBV5-6 and TRBJ1-1, with D possibly being TRBD1 (6 bases). Germline-derived CDR1 and CDR2 are SGHDT and YYEEEE. Trimming took off 7 bases at V and 1 base at J, with 23 bases between the two ends. CDR3 length: 17 amino acids. The CDR3 nucleotides read TGTGCCAGCGTGTGGGGGCAGGGGAGGTTGCGGAACACTGAAGCTTTCTTT. Translating it yields CASVWGQGRLRNTEAFF. Drawing the rest from reference TRBV5-6 and TRBJ1-1, the complete variable domain is DAGVTQSPTHLIKTRGQQVTLRCSPKSGHDTVSWYQQALGQGPQFIFQYYEEEERQRGNFPDRFSGHQFPNYSSELNVNALLLGDSALYLCASVWGQGRLRNTEAFFGQGTRLTVV.

This clonotype was counted ten times or more. J is TRBJ1-1 and V is TRBV6-5, with D perhaps matching TRBD1 (5 bases). CDR1 and CDR2 (germline): MNHEY, SVGAGI. CDR3 length: 14 residues. Trimming stripped 2 bases from V and 1 base from J, with 8 bases between. CDR3 in amino acids: CASSYPGGNTEAFF. In nucleotides, the CDR3 is TGTGCCAGCAGTTACCCCGGGGGGAACACTGAAGCTTTCTTT.

This sequence joins TRBV5-1 and TRBJ2-1, with D possibly TRBD2 on 7 matching bases. Germline V gives CDR1 SGHRS, CDR2 YFSETQ. V was shortened by 0 bases and J by 4 bases, with 14 bases between the two germline ends. The CDR3 sequence is 16 residues long. CDR3 DNA sequence: TGCGCCAGCAGCTTGGGGGGGGCTAGCGGATACAATGAGCAGTTCTTC. Translating gives CASSLGGASGYNEQFF.

V and J are TRBV12-3 or TRBV12-4 and TRBJ2-3; TRBD2 aligns across 7 bases. The V gene end was trimmed by 5 bases and the J gene end by 0 bases; junction bases not matched to a gene: 5. This CDR3 has 15 amino acids. The CDR3 spells CASSPLAASTDTQYF. The CDR3, as DNA: TGTGCCAGCAGTCCCCTAGCGGCTAGCACAGATACGCAGTATTTT.

The V and J genes are TRBV5-1 and TRBJ2-5; possibly TRBD2 for D (7 bases). V lost 4 bases and J lost 9, with 22 bases in between. This CDR3 is built from 15 residues. Per the germline V gene, CDR1 is SGHRS and CDR2 is YFSETQ. DNA of the CDR3: TGCGCCAGCAGCCTAGGGACTACGGGGGCGGAGTCCCAGTACTTC. Translating gives CASSLGTTGAESQYF.

The rearrangement joins TRBV9 to TRBJ2-1; tentative D call: TRBD2 (6 bases). The CDR3 spans 15 residues. V was cut by 0 bases and J by 8 bases, with 15 bases left in between. The germline V gene encodes CDR1 SGDLS and CDR2 YYNGEE. The CDR3 protein is CASSVAGGKGDEQFF. DNA of the CDR3: TGTGCCAGCAGCGTAGCGGGCGGGAAGGGCGATGAGCAGTTCTTC.

This clonotype has just one count. J is TRBJ2-7 and V is TRBV6-6, with D hard to call. The CDR3 has 11 residues. The ends were cut back, 5 bases at V and 2 bases at J, with 4 bases in the middle. Germline V lookup: CDR1 MNHNY, CDR2 SVGAGI (reference sequence). The CDR3 loop reads CASSHTYEQYF. CDR3 DNA sequence: TGTGCCAGCAGTCACACCTACGAGCAGTACTTC.

The chain links TRBV20-1 to TRBJ2-3; no clear D gene. CDR3 length: 11 residues. The V gene lost 4 bases and the J gene lost 8 bases, with 10 bases spanning the gap. The germline V gene has CDR1 DFQATT and CDR2 SNEGSKA (reference sequence). The CDR3 sequence: CSATPAGTQYF. The CDR3 nucleotides are TGCAGTGCTACCCCGGCTGGTACGCAGTATTTT.

V and J are TRBV6-1 and TRBJ1-2; perhaps TRBD1 as D (5 bases). The CDR3 totals 13 residues. Trimming stripped 6 bases from V and 6 bases from J, with 14 bases between. CDR1 is MNHNS and CDR2 is SASEGT in the germline V gene. In DNA, the CDR3 is TGTGCCAGCAGCGAGTCGTGGGGGGATGGCTACACCTTC. As protein: CASSESWGDGYTF.